This is a list of T cell receptor beta chains from one sample in a study of identical twins. Each CDR3 protein gets one entry after TCRdb re-called the 5' RACE reads with MiXCR. The data contain 200,000 to 300,000 distinct CDR3 sequences, roughly 7% of them singletons. Separately, the same data were catalogued under a study of yellow fever vaccine responses in identical twins.

The sample consisted of memory (CD45RO+) T cells sorted from blood. The source of these receptors is a woman under 30 in good health. The CDR3 runs from the conserved cysteine through the conserved F or W. The D gene is left open where the match is weak. Clone size is shown for a subset of rows, as once, few, many or a class of expanded clone.

>NA|TRBV12-3/TRBV12-4|many|TRBJ2-7
TGTGCCAGCGGCAACTACGAGCAGTACTTC
CASGNYEQYF
>TRBD1|TRBV2|few|TRBJ2-3
TGTGCCAGCAACCGAAGAGACCATCCCGGGACAGGGGGCACAGATACGCAGTATTTT
CASNRRDHPGTGGTDTQYF
>NA|TRBV28|many|TRBJ1-5
TGTGCCAGCAGTCCCCAAACCGGGAGGGGCAATCAGCCCCAGCATTTT
CASSPQTGRGNQPQHF
>NA|TRBV2|NA|TRBJ2-5
TGTGCCAGCAGTCATCAACCTGTGATGGGGGAGACCCAGTACTTC
CASSHQPVMGETQYF
>NA|TRBV12-3/TRBV12-4|many|TRBJ2-2
TGTGCCAGCAGTTTAACAGTATACACCGGGGAGCTGTTTTTT
CASSLTVYTGELFF
>TRBD2|TRBV5-1|few|TRBJ2-3
TGCGCCAGCAGCCCCCCTAGCGGGAGGGCCGCAGATACGCAGTATTTT
CASSPPSGRAADTQYF
>TRBD2|TRBV18|NA|TRBJ2-1
TGTGCCAGCTCACCGACTAGCACGGGTGAGCAGTTCTTC
CASSPTSTGEQFF
>TRBD1|TRBV28|few|TRBJ1-2
TGTGCCAGCAGTTTATGGGGAGGTCCGGGACAGGGAACCTATGGCTACACCTTC
CASSLWGGPGQGTYGYTF
>NA|TRBV6-1|many|TRBJ2-5
TGTGCCAGCAGTGACGGGACCCCGGAGGAGACCCAGTACTTC
CASSDGTPEETQYF
>NA|TRBV28|NA|TRBJ1-2
TGTGCCAGCAGTTTTGCCCTAGGGATACCGTATAACTATGGCTACACCTTC
CASSFALGIPYNYGYTF
>TRBD2|TRBV7-9|NA|TRBJ2-1
TGTGCCAGCAGCTTATGGTTAGCGGGGGGTTCGCGGAATGAGCAGTTCTTC
CASSLWLAGGSRNEQFF
>NA|TRBV5-1|many|TRBJ1-2
TGCGCCAGCAGCCTAACTACAGGGAGCGGCTATGGCTACACCTTC
CASSLTTGSGYGYTF
>NA|TRBV29-1|NA|TRBJ1-2
TGCAGCGCCGAAAGGGGAGGGAACTATGGCTACACCTTC
CSAERGGNYGYTF
>TRBD2|TRBV7-4|NA|TRBJ2-2
TGTGCCTTCTGTTTAGCGCTGGGTAGCGGGGTGCTCACCGGGGAGCTGTTTTTT
CAFCLALGSGVLTGELFF
>NA|TRBV18|NA|TRBJ2-2
TGTGCCAGCTCACCACAGGGTCCGGACGCCGGGGAGCTGTTTTTT
CASSPQGPDAGELFF
>NA|TRBV20-1|many|TRBJ2-4
TGCAGTGCTAGAGATCAAACAGGGAAAAACATTCAGTACTTC
CSARDQTGKNIQYF
>NA|TRBV6-1|many|TRBJ1-6
TGTGCCAGCAGCACACAGGCCTATTCACCCCTCCACTTT
CASSTQAYSPLHF
>TRBD2|TRBV3-1|NA|TRBJ2-1
TGTGCCAGCAGCCAAGATCAGGGACTAGCGGGGGGTGGTTCCTACAATGAGCAGTTCTTC
CASSQDQGLAGGGSYNEQFF
>NA|TRBV21-1|few|TRBJ2-2
TGTGCCAGCAGCAAAAGGAGTGGGACCGGGGAGCTGTTTTTT
CASSKRSGTGELFF
>TRBD1|TRBV10-3|many|TRBJ1-5
TGTGCCATCAGTTCGACAGGGGGCTCCCGATCGCCCCAGCATTTT
CAISSTGGSRSPQHF
>NA|TRBV15|NA|TRBJ1-5
TGTGCCACCAGCAGAAGTTTGACAGAGTATAGCAATCAGCCCCAGCATTTT
CATSRSLTEYSNQPQHF
>NA|TRBV28|NA|TRBJ2-7
TGTGCCAGCAGCCAGAGGAGTGACTACGAGCAGTACTTC
CASSQRSDYEQYF
>NA|TRBV19|few|TRBJ2-1
TGTGCCAGTAGTATAGGGAATCGATACAATGAGCAGTTCTTC
CASSIGNRYNEQFF
>NA|TRBV29-1|few|TRBJ2-3
TGCAGCGTTGAAACCCAGGCGACCGATACGCAGTATTTT
CSVETQATDTQYF
>NA|TRBV2|many|TRBJ2-1
TGTGCCAGCAGTGCCCAACATTACGGTGAGCAGTTCTTC
CASSAQHYGEQFF
>NA|TRBV20-1|many|TRBJ2-2
TGCAGTGCTAGAGATAGGACCAGCGGGTCCGGGGAGCTGTTTTTT
CSARDRTSGSGELFF
>TRBD2|TRBV4-2|many|TRBJ2-1
TGTGCCAGCAGCCAAGATGGCGGGGGGAGCTCCTACAATGAGCAGTTCTTC
CASSQDGGGSSYNEQFF
>TRBD1|TRBV18|many|TRBJ1-2
TGTGCCAGCTCACCCTTGACAGGGGGCACGGACTATGGCTACACCTTC
CASSPLTGGTDYGYTF
>TRBD2|TRBV20-1|few|TRBJ2-3
TGCAGTGCTAGAGATGGGCGGGAGGGGACAGATACGCAGTATTTT
CSARDGREGTDTQYF
>TRBD2|TRBV28|many|TRBJ2-7
TGTGCCAGCAGGCCGCCTAGCGGGATGAGGGAGCAGTACTTC
CASRPPSGMREQYF
>NA|TRBV6-5|few|TRBJ1-3
TGTGCCAGCAGTTATTTGGGTCCCTCTGGAAACACCATATATTTT
CASSYLGPSGNTIYF
>TRBD2|TRBV4-2|NA|TRBJ2-4
TGTGCCAGCAGCCAAGGGACTAGCGGAGCCAAAAACATTCAGTACTTC
CASSQGTSGAKNIQYF
>TRBD2|TRBV20-1|few|TRBJ2-7
TGCAGTGCTTCGTCACCCCTAGCGGCTTACGAGCAGTACTTC
CSASSPLAAYEQYF
>NA|TRBV29-1|NA|TRBJ1-4
TGCAGCGTTGTTGAAGGTGGGACTACTAATGAAAAACTGTTTTTT
CSVVEGGTTNEKLFF
>TRBD2|TRBV28|few|TRBJ2-1
TGTGCCAGCAGTTCAGCGGGAGGGCCGGGTAATGAGCAGTTCTTC
CASSSAGGPGNEQFF
>NA|TRBV2|few|TRBJ1-2
TGTGCCAGCAGTGAAGAGGTATATGGCTACACCTTC
CASSEEVYGYTF
>NA|TRBV28|NA|TRBJ1-1
TGTGCCAGCAATAGACAGTTAATGAACACTGAAGCTTTCTTT
CASNRQLMNTEAFF
>NA|TRBV15|NA|TRBJ1-2
TGTGCCACCAGCAGACGGGGGTTGGGTGGCTACACCTTC
CATSRRGLGGYTF
>NA|TRBV2|many|TRBJ2-1
TGTGCCAGCAGTCGCGCAGGAAATGAGCAGTTCTTC
CASSRAGNEQFF